This is a list of T cell receptor beta chains from one sample in a study of blood T cells in healthy people across ages. TCRdb ran MiXCR on the 5' RACE reads and lists one entry per CDR3 protein. The table shows 850,000 to 1,100,000 distinct CDR3 sequences, with around two fifths occurring only once. Material for sequencing was blood. Receptor source: a man aged 18 to 29 in good health. CDR3s include the opening cysteine and the closing phenylalanine or tryptophan. The D gene is left open where the match is weak. Expanded clones are given a class, and other clones once, few, many or no size at all.

d_call	clone_size	v_call	j_call	cdr3_aa	cdr3_nt
.	.	TRBV20-1	TRBJ1-2	CSTRDVRSNYGYTF	TGCAGTACTAGAGATGTTCGAAGTAACTATGGCTACACCTTC
.	few	TRBV20-1	TRBJ1-5	CSARGPRGTVSNQPQHF	TGCAGTGCTAGAGGCCCTAGAGGTACAGTTAGCAATCAGCCCCAGCATTTT
TRBD2	few	TRBV9	TRBJ2-3	CASSELAGGGTDTQYF	TGTGCCAGCAGCGAACTAGCGGGGGGGGGAACAGATACGCAGTATTTT
.	.	TRBV12-3/TRBV12-4	TRBJ1-1	CASSSGTPNTEAFF	TGTGCCAGCAGTTCCGGGACACCGAACACTGAAGCTTTCTTT
.	many	TRBV6-1	TRBJ1-1	CASRWTSNTEAFF	TGTGCCAGCAGGTGGACGAGTAACACTGAAGCTTTCTTT
.	.	TRBV20-1	TRBJ1-6	CSARDLRAGENSPLHF	TGCAGTGCTAGAGATCTTAGGGCGGGCGAGAATTCACCCCTCCACTTT
.	few	TRBV5-1	TRBJ1-2	CASSFLEQETYYGYTF	TGCGCCAGCAGCTTTCTCGAACAGGAAACTTACTATGGCTACACCTTC
TRBD2	many	TRBV5-1	TRBJ2-1	CASSLGFLAGASSYNEQFF	TGCGCCAGCAGCTTGGGTTTTCTAGCGGGGGCGAGCTCCTACAATGAGCAGTTCTTC
TRBD1	.	TRBV3-1	TRBJ2-5	CASSQRTGGGGNEQYF	TGTGCCAGCAGCCAAAGAACAGGGGGCGGGGGCAATGAGCAGTACTTC
.	.	TRBV12-3/TRBV12-4	TRBJ1-1	CASSSRTSNTEAFF	TGTGCCAGCAGTTCCCGGACGTCGAACACTGAAGCTTTCTTT
.	many	TRBV7-2	TRBJ2-1	CASSLKVDHLTANEQFF	TGTGCCAGCAGCTTAAAGGTCGACCATTTAACGGCCAATGAGCAGTTCTTC
.	few	TRBV29-1	TRBJ2-1	CSPEGERGQFF	TGCAGCCCCGAAGGGGAAAGGGGGCAGTTCTTC
TRBD2	.	TRBV4-1	TRBJ2-3	CASSQVRPLAGRTDTQYF	TGCGCCAGCAGCCAAGTTCGGCCACTAGCGGGGCGCACAGATACGCAGTATTTT
TRBD1	few	TRBV29-1	TRBJ2-1	CSVQEQGFEQFF	TGCAGCGTTCAAGAACAGGGGTTTGAGCAGTTCTTC
.	few	TRBV28	TRBJ2-2	CASSYRTGELFF	TGTGCCAGCAGTTATCGGACCGGGGAGCTGTTTTTT
.	.	TRBV28	TRBJ1-5	CASSLVEMVNQPQHF	TGTGCCAGCAGTTTAGTGGAAATGGTCAATCAGCCCCAGCATTTT
TRBD1	.	TRBV19	TRBJ1-5	CASSSILQGSNQPQHF	TGTGCCAGTAGTTCGATTTTACAGGGGAGCAATCAGCCCCAGCATTTT
TRBD1	.	TRBV20-1	TRBJ1-2	CSATAGTGMDYGHTF	TGCAGTGCTACCGCCGGGACAGGGATGGACTATGGCCACACCTTC
.	.	TRBV5-1	TRBJ2-1	CASSGKGFYNEQFF	TGCGCCAGCAGCGGGAAGGGGTTCTACAATGAGCAGTTCTTC
.	few	TRBV29-1	TRBJ2-1	CSVLGNSYNEQFF	TGCAGCGTTCTAGGGAACTCCTACAATGAGCAGTTCTTC
.	few	TRBV29-1	TRBJ2-1	CSVPGTHYNEQFF	TGCAGCGTCCCCGGGACACACTACAATGAGCAGTTCTTC
TRBD2	once	TRBV29-1	TRBJ2-1	CSALTSGGTNYNEQFF	TGCAGCGCCCTAACTAGCGGGGGGACAAACTACAATGAGCAGTTCTTC
TRBD2	.	TRBV20-1	TRBJ2-1	CSARTTSGGRNEQFF	TGCAGTGCTAGAACGACTAGCGGGGGGCGCAATGAGCAGTTCTTC
.	.	TRBV30	TRBJ1-1	CAWSVQGDEAFF	TGTGCCTGGAGTGTACAAGGGGATGAAGCTTTCTTT
TRBD1	.	TRBV7-2	TRBJ1-2	CASSLAGTGNNGYTF	TGTGCCAGCAGCTTAGCCGGGACAGGGAATAATGGCTACACCTTC
.	few	TRBV12-3/TRBV12-4	TRBJ1-4	CASSTVGGREKLFF	TGTGCCAGCTCCACGGTCGGGGGCCGAGAAAAACTGTTTTTT
.	.	TRBV5-1	TRBJ1-6	CASSLDRRGVNSPLHF	TGCGCCAGCAGCTTGGACCGCCGGGGAGTTAATTCACCCCTCCACTTT
.	.	TRBV12-3/TRBV12-4	TRBJ2-3	CASTPGVTDTQYF	TGTGCCAGCACTCCGGGTGTTACAGATACGCAGTATTTT
TRBD1	.	TRBV12-3/TRBV12-4	TRBJ2-7	CASSLAAGGTASYKQYF	TGTGCCAGCAGTTTAGCGGCAGGGGGAACCGCTTCCTACAAGCAGTACTTC
TRBD1	.	TRBV12-3/TRBV12-4	TRBJ1-6	CASRVQGLYNSPLHF	TGTGCCAGCAGAGTACAGGGGTTGTATAATTCACCCCTCCACTTT
TRBD1	few	TRBV29-1	TRBJ1-2	CSVEPRDRVYGYTF	TGCAGCGTTGAACCCCGGGACAGGGTCTATGGCTACACCTTC
.	few	TRBV7-2	TRBJ2-1	CASSLTAGEMNEQFF	TGTGCCAGCAGCTTAACGGCAGGGGAGATGAATGAGCAGTTCTTC
.	few	TRBV12-3/TRBV12-4	TRBJ1-4	CASSSRSGPRGEKLFF	TGTGCCAGCAGTTCGCGCTCCGGGCCGAGGGGTGAAAAACTGTTTTTT
.	.	TRBV5-6	TRBJ1-1	CASSFRAGRTEAFF	TGTGCCAGCAGCTTCAGGGCCGGGCGGACTGAAGCTTTCTTT
.	many	TRBV29-1	TRBJ1-5	CSVAENSNQPQHF	TGCAGCGTTGCTGAAAATAGCAATCAGCCCCAGCATTTT
TRBD2	few	TRBV20-1	TRBJ2-3	CSASRGGLTDTQYF	TGCAGTGCTAGCCGGGGGGGCCTCACAGATACGCAGTATTTT
.	few	TRBV24-1	TRBJ2-3	CATSGQGGQDTQYF	TGTGCCACCAGTGGGCAGGGAGGTCAGGATACGCAGTATTTT
TRBD2	.	TRBV10-3	TRBJ2-1	CAISELAGGGNEQFF	TGTGCCATCAGTGAACTAGCGGGGGGGGGTAATGAGCAGTTCTTC
.	.	TRBV7-9	TRBJ2-1	CASSEGGDLQFF	TGTGCCAGCAGCGAGGGGGGGGACCTGCAGTTCTTC